A selection of T cell receptor beta chains follows, all from one sample in a study of blood T cell repertoires in COVID-19. TCRdb's copy holds only in-frame clones and misses some; the assay was immunoSEQ multiplex PCR. The sample has roughly 150,000 clones, around 80% seen once. The sequenced sample consisted of PBMCs or T cells enriched from blood (not recorded which). These receptors were obtained from a woman younger than 35 who had been exposed to COVID-19. Each CDR3 is given with its conserved first and last residue. The order of the fields is V gene, CDR3 protein.

TRBV5-1 CASSLATGLAYNEQFF
TRBV2 CASSFLEAYNEQFF
TRBV4-3 CASSQGQTTNNEQFF
TRBV4-1 CASSPRTGSRVGNQPQHF
TRBV27 CASRGQGNSPLHF
TRBV10-3 CAISEAREGNEQFF
TRBV7-2 CASSHAALGQGDEKLFF
TRBV6-2/TRBV6-3 CASSYSFTGGDYGYTF
TRBV19 CASSMTGASYIQYF
TRBV28 CASSTTGGKLFF
TRBV11-3 CASSLLGGRMNEQFF
TRBV12-3/TRBV12-4 CAIWSGSHNEQFF
TRBV7-6 CASSLGMGGSNEQFF
TRBV2 CASIHPRRNYGYTF
TRBV29-1 CSVVVVSYNEQFF
TRBV6-5 CASSFSTTGDYGYTF
TRBV30 CAWSRLGQANTGELFF
TRBV29-1 CSVATSGRNIQYF
TRBV29-1 CSVEGREALETQYF
TRBV20-1 CSASLPGASYEQYF
TRBV29-1 CSVEQGFNTEAFF
TRBV18 CASSPQPYEQYF
TRBV7-2 CASSLNSRVPNYGYTF
TRBV19 CASSRAGQALLYGYTF